This is a list of T cell receptor beta chains from one sample in a study of T cell responses to AZD1222 COVID-19 vaccine. Profiled with immunoSEQ multiplex PCR; TCRdb holds only in-frame clones, not every one. The sample holds roughly 100,000 clones, 75% to 90% seen once. The material was peripheral blood, obtained on day 0 of AZD1222 vaccination. The receptor set was obtained from an adult in good health. Each CDR3 is given with its conserved first and last residue. D genes are given only for firm matches. Expanded clones are given a class, and other clones once, few, many or no size at all.

j_gene,d_gene,v_gene,abundance,CDR3aa,CDR3nt
TRBJ2-7,-,TRBV9,-,CASSVSWGSSYEQYF,TGTGCCAGCAGCGTTTCGTGGGGGAGCTCCTACGAGCAGTACTTC
TRBJ2-3,-,TRBV12-3/TRBV12-4,-,CASNQGTDTQYF,TGTGCCAGCAATCAGGGGACAGATACGCAGTATTTT
TRBJ2-7,-,TRBV5-5,-,CASSLEAQSSYEQYF,TGTGCCAGCAGCCTGGAGGCCCAATCGAGCTACGAGCAGTACTTC
TRBJ1-5,-,TRBV10-1,-,CASSAGILQPQHF,TGCGCCAGCAGTGCCGGGATTCTCCAGCCCCAGCATTTT
TRBJ2-1,-,TRBV3-1/TRBV3-2,-,CASSQDLPQGAYNEQFF,TGTGCCAGCAGCCAAGATCTTCCACAGGGTGCCTACAATGAGCAGTTCTTC
TRBJ2-1,-,TRBV19,-,CASTAGGYNEQFF,TGTGCCAGTACCGCCGGGGGATACAATGAGCAGTTCTTC
TRBJ1-5,TRBD1,TRBV4-1,-,CASSTRDRAAQPQHF,TGCGCCAGCAGCACAAGGGACAGGGCGGCTCAGCCCCAGCATTTT
TRBJ1-2,-,TRBV12-3/TRBV12-4,-,CASTRGGYYGYTF,TGTGCCAGCACACGAGGGGGGTACTATGGCTACACCTTC
TRBJ1-2,TRBD1,TRBV5-1,-,CASSPGQVYGYTF,TGCGCCAGCAGCCCGGGACAGGTCTATGGCTACACCTTC
TRBJ1-5,-,TRBV7-2,-,CASSPARRQPQHF,TGTGCCAGCAGCCCGGCCAGGAGGCAGCCCCAGCATTTT
TRBJ2-7,-,TRBV5-4,-,CASSTRQGRDEQYF,TGTGCCAGCAGCACCCGCCAGGGTCGGGACGAGCAGTACTTC
TRBJ2-1,TRBD1,TRBV10-1,-,CASSDRGSYNEQFF,TGCGCCAGCAGTGACAGGGGGTCCTACAATGAGCAGTTCTTC
TRBJ2-1,TRBD2,TRBV7-3,-,CASSPGTSGGPYEQFF,TGTGCCAGCAGCCCCGGGACTAGCGGGGGGCCGTATGAGCAGTTCTTC
TRBJ2-5,-,TRBV28,-,CASSINLGTQYF,TGTGCCAGCAGCATTAACTTGGGGACCCAGTACTTC
TRBJ1-2,TRBD1,TRBV7-8,once,CASSLTGGRIGYGYTF,TGTGCCAGCAGCCTTACAGGGGGGAGAATTGGCTATGGCTACACCTTC
TRBJ2-7,-,TRBV12-5,-,CASGLVLTRTLDSYEQYF,TGTGCTAGTGGTTTGGTACTCACCAGGACCCTCGACTCCTACGAGCAGTACTTC
TRBJ1-4,-,TRBV18,-,CASSPLDRHGKLFF,TGTGCCAGCTCACCACTCGACAGGCATGGGAAACTGTTTTTT
TRBJ2-1,TRBD2,TRBV19,-,CASARLAGDLYSYNEQFF,TGTGCCAGCGCGAGGCTAGCGGGGGATCTTTACTCCTACAATGAGCAGTTCTTC
TRBJ1-1,TRBD1,TRBV6-1,-,CASSEPGQGYVTEAFF,TGTGCCAGCAGTGAACCGGGACAGGGATATGTCACTGAAGCTTTCTTT
TRBJ1-1,-,TRBV7-2,-,CASSFDRQNTEAFF,TGTGCCAGCAGTTTTGACAGGCAGAACACTGAAGCTTTCTTT
TRBJ2-7,-,TRBV21-1,-,CASSTIRDRGNEQYF,TGTGCCAGCAGCACCATCCGGGACAGGGGGAACGAGCAGTACTTC
TRBJ1-2,-,TRBV2,-,CASNRDPGGHGYTF,TGTGCCAGCAACCGGGACCCAGGAGGTCATGGCTACACCTTC
TRBJ1-2,TRBD1,TRBV5-5,-,CASSTGQGNYGYTF,TGTGCCAGCAGCACCGGACAGGGGAACTATGGCTACACCTTC
TRBJ2-2,-,TRBV20-1,-,CSASGGTNTGELFF,TGCAGTGCTAGTGGGGGAACGAACACCGGGGAGCTGTTTTTT
TRBJ2-1,-,TRBV4-2,-,CASSQDPVLVDEQFF,TGTGCCAGCAGCCAAGATCCCGTTTTGGTCGATGAGCAGTTCTTC
TRBJ2-2,TRBD1,TRBV6-2/TRBV6-3,-,CASSRTGAGELFF,TGTGCCAGCAGTCGGACAGGGGCCGGGGAGCTGTTTTTT
TRBJ2-5,-,TRBV2,-,CASSEKGRMQETQYF,TGTGCCAGCAGTGAAAAGGGTAGGATGCAAGAGACCCAGTACTTC
TRBJ1-1,-,TRBV9,-,CASSVGGDETEAFF,TGTGCCAGCAGCGTTGGGGGAGATGAGACTGAAGCTTTCTTT
TRBJ1-6,-,TRBV5-6,-,CASSLAAGKKTLHF,TGTGCCAGCAGCTTGGCGGCAGGGAAGAAAACCCTCCACTTT
TRBJ1-2,-,TRBV29-1,few,CSVEGGALNYGYTF,TGCAGCGTTGAAGGGGGGGCATTAAACTATGGCTACACCTTC
TRBJ2-1,TRBD1,TRBV27,-,CASRIGQGRSYNEQFF,TGTGCCAGCAGGATTGGACAGGGACGCTCCTACAATGAGCAGTTCTTC
TRBJ2-6,-,TRBV5-6,-,CASSLGVLALGSGANVLTF,TGTGCCAGCAGCTTGGGGGTACTAGCCCTTGGCTCTGGGGCCAACGTCCTGACTTTC
TRBJ2-7,-,TRBV20-1,-,CSASWAVTYEQYF,TGCAGTGCTAGTTGGGCAGTTACCTACGAGCAGTACTTC
TRBJ1-5,-,TRBV3-1/TRBV3-2,-,CASSQGGTPERVPQHF,TGTGCCAGCAGCCAAGGAGGAACGCCTGAAAGGGTGCCCCAGCATTTT
TRBJ2-3,-,TRBV28,-,CASRGGAGTDTQYF,TGTGCCAGCCGTGGGGGGGCCGGCACAGATACGCAGTATTTT
TRBJ1-2,-,TRBV9,-,CASSVEGDFKGAYGYTF,TGTGCCAGCAGCGTAGAGGGGGACTTCAAAGGCGCATATGGCTACACCTTC
TRBJ1-1,-,TRBV7-9,once,CASSTNTRTEAFF,TGTGCCAGCAGCACCAATACCAGAACTGAAGCTTTCTTT
TRBJ1-2,TRBD1,TRBV14,-,CASSPGQGLYGYTF,TGTGCCAGCAGCCCGGGACAGGGGCTGTATGGCTACACCTTC
TRBJ2-7,-,TRBV5-1,-,CASTRDGTYEQYF,TGCGCCAGCACCCGGGACGGGACCTACGAGCAGTACTTC
TRBJ1-2,-,TRBV6-4,once,CASSEDPSLPAYGYTF,TGTGCCAGCAGTGAAGACCCCTCCCTACCGGCTTATGGCTACACCTTC
TRBJ2-3,-,TRBV3-1/TRBV3-2,-,CASSGEGLVGDLNTQYF,TGTGCCAGCAGCGGAGAGGGGCTAGTGGGGGACCTAAATACGCAGTATTTT
TRBJ2-3,-,TRBV3-1/TRBV3-2,-,CASSQSHGDTQYF,TGTGCCAGCAGCCAGAGTCACGGGGATACGCAGTATTTT
TRBJ2-2,-,TRBV6-4,-,CASSDGQNTGELFF,TGTGCCAGCAGTGACGGACAAAACACCGGGGAGCTGTTTTTT
TRBJ2-5,-,TRBV18,-,CASSPGGAAQYF,TGTGCCAGCTCCCCCGGCGGCGCGGCCCAGTACTTC
TRBJ2-2,-,TRBV6-1,-,CASSEGAITGELFF,TGTGCCAGCAGTGAAGGGGCCATAACCGGGGAGCTGTTTTTT
TRBJ2-3,-,TRBV3-1/TRBV3-2,-,CASSQDGPATDTQYF,TGTGCCAGCAGCCAAGACGGGCCAGCCACAGATACGCAGTATTTT
TRBJ2-7,-,TRBV6-5,once,CASSPGTPTYEQYF,TGTGCCAGCAGCCCCGGGACTCCTACCTACGAGCAGTACTTC
TRBJ1-1,-,TRBV6-5,once,CASSYGRQHMNTEAFF,TGTGCCAGCAGTTACGGAAGGCAGCACATGAACACTGAAGCTTTCTTT